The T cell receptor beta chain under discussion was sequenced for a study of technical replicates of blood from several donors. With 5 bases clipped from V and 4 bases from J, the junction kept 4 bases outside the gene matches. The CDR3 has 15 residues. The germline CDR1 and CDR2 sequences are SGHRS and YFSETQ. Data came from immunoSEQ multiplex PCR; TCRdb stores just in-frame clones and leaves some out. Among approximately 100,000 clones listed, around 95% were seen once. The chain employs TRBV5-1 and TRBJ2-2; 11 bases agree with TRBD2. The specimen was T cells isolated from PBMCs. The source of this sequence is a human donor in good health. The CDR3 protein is CASSPGTSGTGELFF. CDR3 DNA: TGCGCCAGCAGTCCCGGGACTAGCGGCACCGGGGAGCTGTTTTTT.